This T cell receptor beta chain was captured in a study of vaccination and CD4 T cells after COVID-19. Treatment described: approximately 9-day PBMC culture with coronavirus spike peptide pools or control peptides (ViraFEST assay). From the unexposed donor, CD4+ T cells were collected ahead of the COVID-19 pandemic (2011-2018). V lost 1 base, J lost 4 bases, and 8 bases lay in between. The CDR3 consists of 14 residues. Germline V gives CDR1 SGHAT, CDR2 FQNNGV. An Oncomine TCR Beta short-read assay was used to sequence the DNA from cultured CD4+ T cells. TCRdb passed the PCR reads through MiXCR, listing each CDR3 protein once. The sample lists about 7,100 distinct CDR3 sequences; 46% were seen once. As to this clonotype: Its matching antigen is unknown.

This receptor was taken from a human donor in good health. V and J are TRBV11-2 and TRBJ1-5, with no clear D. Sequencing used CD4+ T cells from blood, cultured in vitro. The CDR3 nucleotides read TGTGCCAGCAGCTTAGTATCGGGTAATCAGCCCCAGCATTTT. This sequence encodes CASSLVSGNQPQHF.